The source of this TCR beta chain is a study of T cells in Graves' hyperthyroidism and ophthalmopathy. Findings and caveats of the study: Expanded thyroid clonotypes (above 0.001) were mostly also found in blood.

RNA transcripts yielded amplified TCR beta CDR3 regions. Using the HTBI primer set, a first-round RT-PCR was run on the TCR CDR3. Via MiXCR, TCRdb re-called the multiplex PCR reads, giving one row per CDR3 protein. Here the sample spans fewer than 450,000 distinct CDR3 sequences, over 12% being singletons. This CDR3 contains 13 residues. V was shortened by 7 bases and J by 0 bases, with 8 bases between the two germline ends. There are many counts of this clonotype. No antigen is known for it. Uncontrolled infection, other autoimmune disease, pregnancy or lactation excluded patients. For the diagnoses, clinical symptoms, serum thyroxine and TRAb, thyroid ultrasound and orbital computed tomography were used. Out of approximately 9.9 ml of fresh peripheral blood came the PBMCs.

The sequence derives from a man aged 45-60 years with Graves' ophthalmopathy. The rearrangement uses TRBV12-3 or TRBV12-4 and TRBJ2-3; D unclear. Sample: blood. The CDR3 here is CASIGLSTDTQYF. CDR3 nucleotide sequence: TGTGCCAGCATCGGGCTGAGCACAGATACGCAGTATTTT.